Given below is one T cell receptor (beta chain) in context. The data were taken from a study of T cells in Graves' hyperthyroidism and ophthalmopathy. From RNA transcripts, TCR beta CDR3 regions were amplified. During a first-round RT-PCR of the TCR CDR3, the HTBI primer set was used. TCRdb recomputed calls from the multiplex PCR reads with MiXCR, one row per CDR3 protein. The sample includes about 330,000 distinct CDR3 sequences, approximately 13% of them seen just once. The V and J ends lost 6 bases and 3 bases, in that order; junction bases with no gene match: 7. This CDR3 region has 14 residues. Germline loops: CDR1 SNHLY, CDR2 FYNNEI.

The sample consisted of blood. The J gene is TRBJ2-5, the V gene TRBV2; 7 nucleotides match TRBD1. This clonotype was obtained from a woman aged 40 to 50 with Graves' ophthalmopathy. CDR3 sequence reads: CASSKDTGEETQYF. In DNA form, the CDR3 reads TGTGCCAGCAGCAAAGATACAGGGGAAGAGACCCAGTACTTC.